This passage covers 19 T cell receptor beta chains from one sample sequenced in a study of cytomegalovirus exposure and HLA in healthy donors. The table came from immunoSEQ multiplex PCR; TCRdb's copy has only in-frame clones and leaves some out. Of 180,000 or so clones listed, approximately 87% are singletons. What was sequenced was PBMCs. The receptor set was obtained from a woman between 25 and 40 years old in good health and CMV-seronegative.

The chain couples TRBV29-1 to TRBJ2-7; tentatively, D is TRBD1 (5 bases). The CDR3 contains 12 residues. CDR1 is SQVTM and CDR2 is ANQGSEA in the germline V gene. V shed 7 bases and J shed 3 bases, with 13 bases lying between them. The CDR3 loop reads CSASVGRYEQYF. The DNA of the CDR3 is TGCAGCGCCTCCGTGGGGCGCTACGAGCAGTACTTC.

This clone has a handful of counts. The chain carries TRBV6-1 and TRBJ1-6, with 12 bases fitting TRBD1. V lost 8 bases and J lost 9; bases outside the gene matches: 5. The germline V gene has CDR1 MNHNS and CDR2 SASEGT. The length of the CDR3 is 14 residues. CDR3 sequence reads: CASGTGGEGSPLHF. As DNA, the CDR3 is TGTGCCAGCGGGACAGGGGGCGAGGGTTCACCCCTCCACTTT.

V and J are TRBV10-2 and TRBJ2-1; the D is unclear. The CDR3 runs 14 residues. The germline V gene has CDR1 WSHSY and CDR2 SAAADI. Trimming removed 2 bases from V and 9 bases from J, with 14 bases in between. In DNA form, the CDR3 reads TGCGCCAGCAGTGAGGAGGCGCTAATAGGTGAGCAGTTCTTC. The encoded protein is CASSEEALIGEQFF.

The rearrangement joins TRBV5-6 to TRBJ1-1; the D is unclear. V lost 4 bases and J 8 bases, leaving 24 bases between the germline ends. CDR1 SGHDT and CDR2 YYEEEE come from the germline V gene. The CDR3 consists of 16 residues. The CDR3 is CASSVHSKAGKLEAFF. CDR3 DNA: TGTGCCAGCAGCGTACATTCCAAGGCCGGGAAGCTAGAAGCTTTCTTT.

This chain joins TRBV14 and TRBJ2-1, with 11 positions matching TRBD2. With V trimmed by 0 bases and J by 7 bases, 5 bases remained unmatched. From germline, CDR1 is SGHDN and CDR2 FVKESK. The CDR3 loop spans 16 amino acids. The CDR3 DNA follows: TGTGCCAGCAGCCAAGATATGGGACTAGCGGCTAATGAGCAGTTCTTC. Translation: CASSQDMGLAANEQFF.

The rearrangement uses TRBV29-1 and TRBJ1-2, with 8 nucleotides matching TRBD1. The junction had 5 bases not matched to a gene; V was cut back by 0 bases and J by 2 bases. Germline V CDR1 and CDR2: SQVTM, ANQGSEA. There are 15 residues in the CDR3. The CDR3 is CSVEERDRTNYGYTF. Written as DNA, the CDR3 is TGCAGCGTTGAAGAGAGGGACAGGACGAACTATGGCTACACCTTC.

The J gene is TRBJ1-3, the V gene TRBV29-1; a weak D match, TRBD1 (6 bases). The CDR3 has 12 amino acids. V lost 7 bases and J lost 3, with 10 bases in between. Per the germline V gene, CDR1 is SQVTM and CDR2 is ANQGSEA. CDR3 protein: CSGQDGGNTIYF. The CDR3 DNA reads as TGCAGCGGACAGGATGGTGGAAACACCATATATTTT. Full variable domain (remainder filled in from reference TRBV29-1 and TRBJ1-3): SAVISQKPSRDICQRGTSLTIQCQVDSQVTMMFWYRQQPGQSLTLIATANQGSEATYESGFVIDKFPISRPNLTFSTLTVSNMSPEDSSIYLCSGQDGGNTIYFGEGSWLTVV.

The chain combines TRBV18 with TRBJ2-2; D gene ambiguous. Germline CDR1 reads KGHSH; CDR2 reads LQKENI. This CDR3 has 14 residues. Trimming cost V 3 bases and J 7 bases, with 12 bases left between them. As DNA, the CDR3 is TGTGCCAGCTCACCTCGTGCCGAGAGCGGGGAGCTGTTTTTT. Its translation is CASSPRAESGELFF. The entire variable domain, with the rest obtained from reference TRBV18 and TRBJ2-2, is as follows: NAGVMQNPRHLVRRRGQEARLRCSPMKGHSHVYWYRQLPEEGLKFMVYLQKENIIDESGMPKERFSAEFPKEGPSILRIQQVVRGDSAAYFCASSPRAESGELFFGEGSRLTVL.

V and J are TRBV2 and TRBJ1-3; TRBD1 agrees at 8 bases. This CDR3 contains 13 residues. V trimming: 6 bases; J trimming: 6 bases; junction bases outside the gene matches: 4. Germline V gives CDR1 SNHLY, CDR2 FYNNEI. The CDR3 DNA sequence: TGTGCCAGCAGACCCCAGGGGGCAAACACCATATATTTT. This gives the protein CASRPQGANTIYF. The whole variable domain, remainder taken from reference TRBV2 and TRBJ1-3, is EPEVTQTPSHQVTQMGQEVILRCVPISNHLYFYWYRQILGQKVEFLVSFYNNEISEKSEIFDDQFSVERPDGSNFTLKIRSTKLEDSAMYFCASRPQGANTIYFGEGSWLTVV.

The V call is TRBV13, the J call TRBJ2-7, with a possible D match to TRBD1 (7 bases). V was clipped by 1 base and J by 4 bases, with 17 bases between them. From germline, CDR1 is PRHDT and CDR2 FYEKMQ (reference sequence). CDR3 length equals 16 residues. CDR3 residues: CASSLASPGGLYEQYF. CDR3 sequence (DNA): TGTGCCAGCAGCTTAGCTTCCCCAGGGGGACTTTACGAGCAGTACTTC.

Note on this clone: A read error may produce the germline difference seen at one junction end. Other DNA variants within this sample encode the same CDR3. The chain uses TRBV29-1 and TRBJ2-7; 7 bases agree with TRBD2. Germline loops: CDR1 SQVTM, CDR2 ANQGSEA. The CDR3 has 14 amino acids. The CDR3 spells CSVELPSGAYEQYF. The CDR3 DNA sequence: TGCAGTGTTGAGTTACCTAGCGGAGCCTACGAGCAGTACTTC.

DNA of the CDR3: TGTGCCAGCAGCCTGAGGACAGGGGGCACTTCACCCCTCCACTTT. This sequence encodes CASSLRTGGTSPLHF. The genes are TRBV5-4 and TRBJ1-6, with 11 bases matching TRBD1. Losses at the gene ends were 4 bases for V and 9 bases for J; bases not matched to a gene: 6. This CDR3 is built from 15 residues. CDR1 is SGHNT and CDR2 is YYREEE in the germline V gene (reference sequence).

The CDR3 DNA reads TGCGCCAGCAACCCCGCCGGGACAGGGAGCAATGAGCAGTTCTTC. Translation gives CASNPAGTGSNEQFF. This chain uses TRBV5-1 with TRBJ2-1, with 9 bases identical to TRBD1. V trimming: 6 bases; J trimming: 6 bases; junction bases outside the gene matches: 10. Germline values: CDR1 SGHRS, CDR2 YFSETQ. CDR3 length: 15 residues.

Turning to this clone: Additional DNA sequences in this sample encode the identical CDR3. The chain carries TRBV2 and TRBJ1-3; D not resolved. CDR1 and CDR2 from the germline V gene are SNHLY and FYNNEI. The CDR3 length is 14 residues. V gave up 6 bases and J gave up 1 base, with 10 bases separating them. The CDR3 nucleotides are TGTGCCAGCAGCCCGGGATATTCTGGAAACACCATATATTTT. This gives the protein CASSPGYSGNTIYF. Drawing the rest from reference TRBV2 and TRBJ1-3, the complete variable domain is EPEVTQTPSHQVTQMGQEVILRCVPISNHLYFYWYRQILGQKVEFLVSFYNNEISEKSEIFDDQFSVERPDGSNFTLKIRSTKLEDSAMYFCASSPGYSGNTIYFGEGSWLTVV.

The chain uses TRBV4-2 and TRBJ2-2, with D possibly matching TRBD1 (5 bases). CDR1 is LGHNA and CDR2 is YNFKEQ in the germline V gene. CDR3 length equals 13 residues. V gave up 6 bases and J gave up 4 bases, with 9 bases separating them. In DNA form, the CDR3 reads TGTGCCAGCAGGGGAACAGGCACCGGGGAGCTGTTTTTT. Its protein product is CASRGTGTGELFF.

V gene TRBV30 combines with J gene TRBJ1-2; 7 nucleotides match TRBD1. The CDR3 consists of 14 residues. The V segment lost 3 bases and the J segment 2 bases; nucleotides outside the gene matches: 6. Germline CDR1 GTSNPN, CDR2 SVGIG (reference sequence). CDR3 DNA sequence: TGTGCCTGGAGCCCCACAGGGGCCAACTATGGCTACACCTTC. Its protein product is CAWSPTGANYGYTF.

This clone appeared a single time. V usage is TRBV10-3 and J usage is TRBJ1-5, with 12 bases lining up with TRBD1. The CDR3 is made up of 16 amino acids. The trim removed 3 bases at V and 6 bases at J, leaving 6 bases unmatched. Germline assignment: CDR1 ENHRY and CDR2 SYGVKD. The CDR3 sequence is CAISEQGQGAGQPQHF. The CDR3 DNA sequence: TGTGCCATCAGTGAACAGGGACAGGGGGCTGGTCAGCCCCAGCATTTT.

A few counts support this clone. V gene TRBV27 combines with J gene TRBJ1-4, with D hard to call. CDR1 is MNHEY and CDR2 is SMNVEV in the germline V gene (reference sequence). This CDR3 is 15 amino acids long. Trimming took 3 bases from V and 1 from J, leaving 9 bases between them. In nucleotides, the CDR3 is TGTGCCAGCAGTTTCAGAGGAGTAACTAATGAAAAACTGTTTTTT. This translates into CASSFRGVTNEKLFF.

V usage is TRBV2 and J usage is TRBJ2-1; D not resolved. This CDR3 is 12 amino acids long. V was cut by 6 bases and J by 11 bases, with 14 bases left in between. Germline V gives CDR1 SNHLY, CDR2 FYNNEI. CDR3 sequence: CASRAQTLQQFF. The CDR3 region has the DNA TGTGCCAGCAGGGCCCAGACTCTTCAGCAGTTCTTC.